This entry lists 12 T cell receptor beta chains sequenced from one sample in a study of T-cell memory formation after mild COVID-19. TCRdb ran MiXCR on the 5' RACE reads and lists one entry per CDR3 protein. The sample includes roughly 370,000 distinct CDR3 sequences, about 17% seen only once; the top ten take 20% to 25%. Input material: PBMCs or a T cell subset sorted from them (not recorded which). These receptor sequences come from a man between 18 and 29 years old who had mild COVID-19 (a few samples of this study predate the infection). Cell type and time point are not known.

As concerns this clonotype: This may be a read error, as it is one base from a much larger clone. The chain joins TRBV6-2 or TRBV6-3 to TRBJ2-1; possibly TRBD1 for D (6 bases). The germline V gene encodes CDR1 MNHEY and CDR2 SVGEGT. Trimming cost V 1 base and J 12 bases, with 10 bases left between them. The CDR3 has 12 amino acids. The CDR3 nucleotides are TGTGCCAGCAGTTACTGGACAGACGGGCAGTTCTTC. This codes for CASSYWTDGQFF.

A few counts support this clonotype. This chain connects TRBV4-3 to TRBJ2-2; 13 bases are shared with TRBD2. Germline V CDR1 and CDR2: LGHNA, YSLEER. V trimming: 3 bases; J trimming: 2 bases; junction bases outside the gene matches: 6. This CDR3 contains 18 residues. DNA for the CDR3: TGCGCCAGCAGCCACCCCGGGACTAGCGGGGTAAACACCGGGGAGCTGTTTTTT. Protein: CASSHPGTSGVNTGELFF.

The chain joins TRBV10-2 to TRBJ1-5; possibly TRBD1 for D (5 bases). Germline V gives CDR1 WSHSY, CDR2 SAAADI. There are 13 residues in the CDR3. The V end was cut by 4 bases, the J end by 8 bases, with 12 bases between. Written as DNA, the CDR3 is TGCGCCAGCAGTGGGGGGACGGCTGAGCCCCAGCATTTT. Protein product: CASSGGTAEPQHF.

This clonotype was found a few times. The chain carries TRBV28 and TRBJ1-5, with 8 bases that match TRBD1. J lost 6 bases, V lost 6 bases, and 7 bases had no gene match. CDR1 and CDR2 (germline): MDHEN, SYDVKM. CDR3 length equals 14 residues. This chain's CDR3 is CASRPGTGIQPQHF. The CDR3 bases are TGTGCCAGCAGGCCCGGGACAGGCATTCAGCCCCAGCATTTT.

This sequence joins TRBV5-6 and TRBJ1-5; 8 bases line up with TRBD1. The length of the CDR3 is 17 residues. The germline V gene encodes CDR1 SGHDT and CDR2 YYEEEE. V dropped 2 bases and J dropped 3; count of bases not matched to a gene: 10. In nucleotides, the CDR3 is TGTGCCAGCAGCTTTTGGACAGGGACGCCCTCCAATCAGCCCCAGCATTTT. This encodes CASSFWTGTPSNQPQHF. Based on the CDR3 plus reference TRBV5-6 and TRBJ1-5, the full variable domain is DAGVTQSPTHLIKTRGQQVTLRCSPKSGHDTVSWYQQALGQGPQFIFQYYEEEERQRGNFPDRFSGHQFPNYSSELNVNALLLGDSALYLCASSFWTGTPSNQPQHFGDGTRLSIL.

This clonotype was counted a few times. V and J are TRBV19 and TRBJ1-1; no clear D. Germline V CDR1 and CDR2: LNHDA, SQIVND (reference sequence). The V end lost 2 bases, the J end lost 1 base, and 5 bases lay between the germline ends. The CDR3 has 13 amino acids. The CDR3 nucleotides are TGTGCCAGTAGTATAATTGGGAACACTGAAGCTTTCTTT. The encoded protein is CASSIIGNTEAFF. The full variable domain, in which reference TRBV19 and TRBJ1-1 provide the parts outside the CDR3, is DGGITQSPKYLFRKEGQNVTLSCEQNLNHDAMYWYRQDPGQGLRLIYYSQIVNDFQKGDIAEGYSVSREKKESFPLTVTSAQKNPTAFYLCASSIIGNTEAFFGQGTRLTVV.

The chain combines TRBV10-3 with TRBJ1-3; no reliable D call. With 2 bases removed from V and 0 bases from J, the gap between germline ends came to 5 bases. This CDR3 has 14 amino acids. Germline assignment: CDR1 ENHRY and CDR2 SYGVKD. This CDR3 reads CAISEGASGNTIYF. The CDR3 coding sequence is TGTGCCATCAGTGAGGGCGCCTCTGGAAACACCATATATTTT.

This clonotype was seen a few times. The rearrangement uses TRBV29-1 and TRBJ2-3; D not certain. Per germline, CDR1 SQVTM and CDR2 ANQGSEA. V lost 7 bases to trimming and J lost 1 base, with 12 bases between them. The CDR3 length is 13 residues. The CDR3 sequence is CSAIPTGTDTQYF. CDR3 sequence (DNA): TGCAGCGCGATCCCGACGGGCACAGATACGCAGTATTTT.

There are a few counts of this clonotype. The rearrangement joins TRBV3-1 to TRBJ2-7; the D gene is possibly TRBD1 (7 bases). This CDR3 is 13 amino acids long. V was trimmed by 6 bases and J by 6 bases, leaving 15 bases between them. The germline gives CDR1 LGHDT, CDR2 YNNKEL (reference sequence). In DNA form, the CDR3 reads TGTGCCAGCAGATGGACAGGAGGGAGCGAGCAGTACTTC. It encodes CASRWTGGSEQYF.

This clonotype was counted a few times. One base away lies a much larger clone, so this may be a sequencing read error. The chain joins TRBV7-9 to TRBJ2-1; a possible D gene is TRBD1 (5 bases). Germline CDR1 reads SEHNR; CDR2 reads FQNEAQ (reference sequence). Trimming removed 3 bases at V and 9 bases at J, with 6 bases between. The CDR3 is 11 amino acids. The CDR3 sequence is CASSFGAEQFF. In nucleotides, the CDR3 is TGTGCCAGCAGCTTTGGGGCTGAGCAGTTCTTC.

In its sample, this clonotype was seen a few times. This rearrangement joins TRBV5-1 to TRBJ1-1, with TRBD1 matching over 7 bases. The CDR3 consists of 15 residues. Germline V lookup: CDR1 SGHRS, CDR2 YFSETQ. Trimming removed 3 bases from V and 0 bases from J; junction bases left unmatched: 5. For the CDR3, the DNA is TGCGCCAGCAGCTGGGGACAGTACATGAACACTGAAGCTTTCTTT. Its protein is CASSWGQYMNTEAFF.

This clonotype was counted a few times. This rearrangement joins TRBV14 to TRBJ2-1; tentative D call: TRBD2 (5 bases). This CDR3 has 12 residues. Trimming took 4 bases from V and 9 from J, leaving 10 bases between them. Looked up from germline, CDR1 is SGHDN and CDR2 is FVKESK. The CDR3 nucleotides are TGTGCCAGCAGCCCCGAGGGCGGTGAGCAGTTCTTC. Protein: CASSPEGGEQFF.